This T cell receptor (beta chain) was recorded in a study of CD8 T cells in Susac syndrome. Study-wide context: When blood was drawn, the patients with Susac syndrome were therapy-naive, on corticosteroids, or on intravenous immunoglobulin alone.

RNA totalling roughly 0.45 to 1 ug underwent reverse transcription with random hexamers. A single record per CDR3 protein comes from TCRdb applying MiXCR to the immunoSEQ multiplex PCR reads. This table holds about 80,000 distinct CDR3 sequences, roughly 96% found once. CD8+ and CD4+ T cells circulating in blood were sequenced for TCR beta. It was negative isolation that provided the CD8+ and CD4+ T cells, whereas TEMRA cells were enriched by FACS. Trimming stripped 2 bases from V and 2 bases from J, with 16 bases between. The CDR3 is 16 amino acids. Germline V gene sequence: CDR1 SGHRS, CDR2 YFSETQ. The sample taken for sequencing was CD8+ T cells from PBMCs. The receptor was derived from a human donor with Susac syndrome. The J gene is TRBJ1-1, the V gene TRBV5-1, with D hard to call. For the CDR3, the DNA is TGCGCCAGCAGCTTAAGTCCTTCCCTAACAAACACTGAAGCTTTCTTT. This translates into CASSLSPSLTNTEAFF.